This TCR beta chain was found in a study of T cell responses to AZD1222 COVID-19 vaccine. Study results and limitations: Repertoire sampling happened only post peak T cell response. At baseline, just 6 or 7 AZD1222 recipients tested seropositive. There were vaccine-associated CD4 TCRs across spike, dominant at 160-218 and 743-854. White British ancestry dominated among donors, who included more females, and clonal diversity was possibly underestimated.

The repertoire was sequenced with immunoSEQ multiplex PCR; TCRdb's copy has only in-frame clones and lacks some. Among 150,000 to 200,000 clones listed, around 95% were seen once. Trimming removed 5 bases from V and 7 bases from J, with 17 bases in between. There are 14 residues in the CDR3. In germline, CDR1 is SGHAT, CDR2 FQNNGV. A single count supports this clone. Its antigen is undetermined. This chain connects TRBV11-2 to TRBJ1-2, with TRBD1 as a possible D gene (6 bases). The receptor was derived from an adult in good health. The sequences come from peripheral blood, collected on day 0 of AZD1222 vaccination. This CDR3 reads CASSQTGTSGGYTF. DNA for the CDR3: TGTGCCAGCAGCCAAACAGGGACCTCCGGTGGCTACACCTTC.